This T cell receptor (beta chain) was sequenced during a study of blood T cell repertoires in COVID-19. Study-wide context: The samples span acute and convalescent COVID-19 from the United States, Italy and Spain. PBMCs, B-cell-depleted T cells, or T cells were the source of the cDNA or gDNA that made up the material.

Study processing details: Estimates of nucleated cell counts were drawn from the amplification of reference gene primers. The repertoire was sequenced with immunoSEQ multiplex PCR; TCRdb's copy has only in-frame clones and lacks some. The V and J calls and clone size come from that table; D and trimming were worked out from the DNA. The sample lists under 300,000 clones, nearly 85% occurring once. The ends lost 1 base at V and 8 bases at J; junction bases unmatched: 14. This CDR3 comprises 16 residues. This receptor was identified in a human donor in a cohort sampled during active COVID-19. Source material: peripheral blood. The chain uses TRBV5-3 and TRBJ1-2; 7 bases agree with TRBD1. Being an ORF, TRBV5-3 has a function that is uncertain. The CDR3 region is CARSLIDRHRGSGYTF. The CDR3 coding sequence is TGTGCCAGAAGCTTGATAGATCGACACAGGGGTAGCGGCTACACCTTC.